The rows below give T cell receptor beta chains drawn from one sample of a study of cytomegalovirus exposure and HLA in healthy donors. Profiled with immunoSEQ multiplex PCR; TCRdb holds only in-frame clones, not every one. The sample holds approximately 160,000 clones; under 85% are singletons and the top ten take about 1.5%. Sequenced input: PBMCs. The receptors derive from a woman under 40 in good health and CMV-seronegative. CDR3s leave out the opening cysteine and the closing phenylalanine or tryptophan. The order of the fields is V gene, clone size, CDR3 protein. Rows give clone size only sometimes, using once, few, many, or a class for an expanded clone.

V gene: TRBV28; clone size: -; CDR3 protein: ASSLLYSVGTGGRNTEAF
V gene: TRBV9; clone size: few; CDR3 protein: ASSVRAGTGAYEQY
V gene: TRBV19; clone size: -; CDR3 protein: ASSIRDRGKHTEAF
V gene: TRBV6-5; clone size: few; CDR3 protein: ASSYAGMNTEAF
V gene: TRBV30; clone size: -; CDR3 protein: AWRSFHRDYEQY
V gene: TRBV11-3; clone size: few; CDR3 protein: ASSLGGQSETQY
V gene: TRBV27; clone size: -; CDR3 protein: ASSLSGHEQY
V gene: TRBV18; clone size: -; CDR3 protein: ASSQGATGANVLT
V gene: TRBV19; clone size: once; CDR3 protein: ASSIGGRPLYEQY
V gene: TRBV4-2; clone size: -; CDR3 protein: ASSQGETDRTYEQY
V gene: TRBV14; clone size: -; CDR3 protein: ASSYVPGKTEAF
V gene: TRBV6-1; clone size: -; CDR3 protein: ASSEAGGTAGYGYT